This record looks at one TCR beta chain sequence and its context. The antigen is undetermined. The table came from immunoSEQ multiplex PCR; TCRdb's copy has only in-frame clones and leaves some out. The top ten clones hold 3.5% to 5% of a sample with 120,000 to 150,000 clones, about 88% of them seen once. This sample was included in a study of radiation and T cells in renal cell carcinoma. Overall study: Nephrectomy followed 15 Gy stereotactic body radiation by 4 weeks.

The CDR3 spans 15 residues. Trimming at V came to 9 bases and at J to 1 base, leaving 6 bases not matched to a gene. Germline V gene sequence: CDR1 LNHDA, CDR2 SQIVND (reference sequence). Described time point: baseline pretreatment blood. Treatment: 15 Gy SBRT to primary tumor, nephrectomy 4 weeks later. Study-wide results and caveats: In blood, top tumor clones expanded by 2 weeks, shrinking by 4.

The sequenced sample was blood, obtained from a patient whose treatment included radiotherapy and nephrectomy. The clonotype comes from a woman aged 70 to 79 with renal cell carcinoma. The rearrangement links TRBV19 to TRBJ2-4; 10 positions agree with TRBD1. The CDR3 region is CASMGQGFAKNIQYF. The CDR3 bases are TGTGCCAGCATGGGACAGGGGTTTGCCAAAAACATTCAGTACTTC. Variable domain in full (rest from reference TRBV19 and TRBJ2-4): DGGITQSPKYLFRKEGQNVTLSCEQNLNHDAMYWYRQDPGQGLRLIYYSQIVNDFQKGDIAEGYSVSREKKESFPLTVTSAQKNPTAFYLCASMGQGFAKNIQYFGAGTRLSVL.